A selection of T cell receptor beta chains follows, all from one sample in a study of blood T cell repertoires in COVID-19. Using immunoSEQ multiplex PCR, the repertoire was profiled, and TCRdb retains in-frame clones only, with some absent. The sample carries under 200,000 clones, 82% recorded once. Sequencing was performed on peripheral blood. These receptors came from a woman aged 55-70 years with COVID-19, enrolled during active disease. Both conserved end residues are part of each CDR3. The D gene is left open where the match is weak. The size entry is marked missing in some rows and otherwise reads once, few, many or a size class.

V gene	clone size	D gene	J gene	CDR3 protein	CDR3 DNA
TRBV5-1	NA	TRBD2	TRBJ2-3	CASSLFGLAGGADTQYF	TGCGCCAGCAGCTTGTTCGGGCTAGCGGGGGGAGCAGATACGCAGTATTTT
TRBV5-5	NA	NA	TRBJ2-7	CASSLLTHTGSEQYF	TGTGCCAGCAGCCTCCTAACCCATACAGGGAGCGAGCAGTACTTC
TRBV30	NA	TRBD2	TRBJ2-1	CAGGLAGGWSEQFF	TGTGCCGGTGGGCTAGCGGGAGGGTGGAGTGAGCAGTTCTTC
TRBV10-3	NA	TRBD1	TRBJ1-5	CAISLDRGDQPQHF	TGTGCCATCAGTTTGGACAGGGGGGATCAGCCCCAGCATTTT
TRBV2	once	NA	TRBJ1-1	CAWRGQGLVTEAFF	TGTGCCTGGAGAGGCCAGGGGCTGGTCACTGAAGCTTTCTTT
TRBV2	NA	TRBD2	TRBJ2-2	CASRRLAGGNTGELFF	TGTGCCAGCAGGCGACTAGCGGGAGGTAACACCGGGGAGCTGTTTTTT
TRBV14	once	NA	TRBJ2-3	CASSRVPGLTTDTQYF	TGTGCCAGCAGCCGAGTCCCGGGACTCACCACAGATACGCAGTATTTT
TRBV28	NA	NA	TRBJ2-2	CASSYPGAGTGELFF	TGTGCCAGCAGTTACCCAGGGGCGGGCACCGGGGAGCTGTTTTTT
TRBV29-1	NA	TRBD1	TRBJ1-2	CSVGQGSNYGYTF	TGCAGCGTAGGACAGGGGTCGAACTATGGCTACACCTTC
TRBV3-1/TRBV3-2	NA	TRBD2	TRBJ2-4	CASSQGLAGGIGIQYF	TGTGCCAGCAGCCAAGGGCTAGCGGGGGGGATAGGCATTCAGTACTTC
TRBV5-6	NA	NA	TRBJ2-2	CASSRGADTGELFF	TGTGCCAGCAGCAGAGGAGCCGATACCGGGGAGCTGTTTTTT
TRBV11-2	NA	TRBD1	TRBJ1-2	CASGDRVETYGYTF	TGTGCCAGCGGGGACAGGGTAGAAACCTACGGCTACACCTTC
TRBV6-1	NA	NA	TRBJ2-1	CASSEARSFQIKFF	TGTGCCAGCAGTGAAGCGAGGAGTTTCCAGATCAAGTTCTTC
TRBV28	NA	TRBD1	TRBJ1-4	CASSSPGQGRLNEKLFF	TGTGCCAGCAGTTCTCCGGGACAGGGCCGACTAAATGAAAAACTGTTTTTT
TRBV5-1	few	NA	TRBJ1-5	CASSPSPGNQPQHF	TGCGCCAGCAGCCCTAGCCCAGGCAATCAGCCCCAGCATTTT
TRBV9	NA	TRBD1	TRBJ1-2	CASTGGSDYGYTF	TGTGCCAGTACAGGGGGTAGTGACTATGGCTACACCTTC
TRBV18	NA	NA	TRBJ1-3	CASSPRADTNSGNTIYF	TGTGCCAGCTCACCACGCGCGGATACAAACTCTGGAAACACCATATATTTT
TRBV7-2	NA	NA	TRBJ2-1	CASSFRLVGNEQFF	TGTGCCAGCAGCTTTAGACTAGTCGGCAATGAGCAGTTCTTC
TRBV28	NA	NA	TRBJ1-4	CASSSRMAGEKLFF	TGTGCCAGCAGTTCCCGGATGGCGGGGGAAAAACTGTTTTTT
TRBV19	NA	TRBD1	TRBJ2-1	CASWGTGRYNEQFF	TGTGCCAGTTGGGGGACAGGGAGATACAATGAGCAGTTCTTC
TRBV27	few	TRBD2	TRBJ2-3	CASSYGTSGTDTQYF	TGTGCCAGCAGTTATGGGACTAGCGGGACAGATACGCAGTATTTT
TRBV3-1/TRBV3-2	once	NA	TRBJ2-1	CASSPNTHKYNEQFF	TGTGCCAGCAGTCCCAATACCCACAAATACAATGAGCAGTTCTTC
TRBV9	NA	TRBD2	TRBJ2-2	CASRETSGTGELFF	TGTGCCAGCAGGGAGACTAGCGGGACCGGGGAGCTGTTTTTT
TRBV15	NA	NA	TRBJ2-5	CATSRDLPEETQYF	TGTGCCACCAGCAGAGATTTGCCGGAGGAGACCCAGTACTTC
TRBV2	NA	NA	TRBJ2-1	CASKTDRYYNEQFF	TGTGCCAGCAAAACGGACAGATACTACAATGAGCAGTTCTTC